This TCR beta chain was found in a study of CD8 T cells in Susac syndrome. Across the study: Among the Susac syndrome patients who underwent sequencing, about 6 had clinically active disease, while about eight of them were in remission.

In Susac syndrome patients, recently defined diagnostic criteria for definite or probable disease were met. It was with random hexamers that about 0.45 to 1 ug RNA was reverse transcribed. Multiplex PCR with immunoSEQ amplified the TCR beta CDR3 across 54 Vbeta and 13 Jbeta. One entry per CDR3 protein, called by TCRdb with MiXCR from the immunoSEQ multiplex PCR reads. This table has around 190,000 distinct CDR3 sequences, roughly 92% appearing once. In regard to this clonotype: Its antigen is not identified.

This CDR3 has 13 residues. Deletions cut 0 bases from V and 7 bases from J, with 9 bases between. The germline gives CDR1 GTSNPN, CDR2 SVGIG (reference sequence). Study-level points and caveats: Clonal expansion was absent from the CD4+ T cell repertoires in Susac syndrome.

The TCR was taken from a human donor with Susac syndrome. The chain uses TRBV30 and TRBJ1-4; D remains unclear. Source material: CD4+ T cells from PBMCs. The CDR3 region is CAWSVWVSEKLFF. The CDR3 region has the DNA TGTGCCTGGAGTGTATGGGTTTCTGAAAAACTGTTTTTT.